A selection of T cell receptor beta chains follows, all from one sample in a study of blood T cells in healthy people across ages. TCRdb recomputed calls from the 5' RACE reads with MiXCR, one row per CDR3 protein. The sample yields approximately 700,000 distinct CDR3 sequences, about a third seen once. Sequencing was performed on blood. The receptors originated from a woman aged 80 or older in good health. The CDR3 runs from the conserved cysteine through the conserved F or W.

J | V | CDR3
TRBJ1-2 | TRBV5-1 | CASSLEGGANYGYTF
TRBJ1-1 | TRBV7-2 | CASSLRRGNTEAFF
TRBJ2-5 | TRBV12-3/TRBV12-4 | CASTPPPSRDRGGVKTQYF
TRBJ1-1 | TRBV7-2 | CASSLAGGPTEAFF
TRBJ2-1 | TRBV20-1 | CSARDLAGGPYNEQFF
TRBJ1-1 | TRBV7-2 | CASSPQFTGMNTEAFF
TRBJ1-5 | TRBV3-1 | CASSQLSNQPQHF
TRBJ1-5 | TRBV7-2 | CASSSIIGPGPQHF
TRBJ2-7 | TRBV7-9 | CASSLWSLRGYYEQYF
TRBJ1-2 | TRBV3-1 | CASSPQGAAGYTF
TRBJ2-1 | TRBV4-3 | CASSQDRATSGAFFSYNEQFF